Detailed here is one TCR beta chain. The same CDR3 also results from other DNA sequences found in this sample. In the source study's methods: Without quality scores, immunoSEQ junctional reads could not be filtered like full-length reads. Produced via immunoSEQ multiplex PCR; TCRdb's table is partial and in-frame only. The V and J calls and clone size were taken over from that table, and D and trimming were inferred from the DNA. The data contain millions of clones, approximately 92% of them seen just once; the ten biggest clones take up under 0.15%. This sample is drawn from a study of shared clonotypes between healthy human individuals. Study context: The study used three CD4 naive, three CD4 memory, two CD8 naive and one CD8 memory plate per donor.

This CDR3 is built from 13 residues. Germline V gives CDR1 ENHRY, CDR2 SYGVKD. Trimming pared 4 bases from V and 1 base from J, leaving 7 bases between. All donors qualified as healthy HIV-negative adults and had experienced no recent acute infections or vaccinations. The clonotype comes from a young man in good health. Sample: naive CD4+ T cells sorted from blood. As to subset: CD45RA+ positively selected. This sequence joins TRBV10-3 and TRBJ2-5, with D perhaps assigned TRBD1 or TRBD2 (5 bases each). CDR3 coding DNA: TGTGCCATCAGTGGGGGGACCCAAGAGACCCAGTACTTC. Protein: CAISGGTQETQYF.